The clone carrying this T cell receptor (beta chain) is termed medium-sized (0.01 to 0.1%). The data belong to a study of T cells after yellow fever vaccination. Study summary: CD3, CD45RA, CCR7 and CD95 guided sorting of the EM, EMRA, CM and Tscm memory subsets. The fractions with low cell numbers were processed using SMART-Seq v4 Ultra Low Input.

Germline V gene sequence: CDR1 KGHDR, CDR2 SFDVKD. V was clipped by 9 bases and J by 4 bases; unmatched bases: 10. The CDR3 is 15 amino acids. UMIs and a universal primer site were added when TCR cDNA was made by 5'RACE template switching. MiXCR, applied by TCRdb to the 5' RACE reads, yields one record per CDR3 protein. The sample records about 22,000 distinct CDR3 sequences, 4% to 6% being singletons. Study-wide results and limits: Of the clonotypes, a small share occurred in both CD4 and CD8 compartments.

Sequenced material: PBMCs, either bulk or a sorted T-cell subset (CD4+, CD8+, memory, or dextramer-sorted; not recorded which), taken roughly 45 days after the first yellow fever vaccination. The clonotype comes from a man aged 18 to 35 who received the YFV17D yellow fever vaccine. The chain recombines TRBV24-1 with TRBJ2-2, with 7 bases matching TRBD2. Here the CDR3 reads CATAPYGGITGELFF. The CDR3 DNA sequence: TGTGCCACCGCGCCCTACGGGGGGATCACCGGGGAGCTGTTTTTT.